This TCR beta chain originates from a study of blood T cell repertoires in COVID-19. Study in general: Acute and convalescent COVID-19 specimens originated in the United States, Italy and Spain. From T cells, B-cell-depleted T cells, or PBMCs came the material, which was cDNA or gDNA.

This CDR3 spans 16 amino acids. After removal of 4 bases from V and 2 bases from J, the junction contained 7 bases not matched to a gene. CDR1 is KGHDR, CDR2 SFDVKD, per germline. Per the original methods: Reference gene primers were amplified, and this amplification served to estimate nucleated cell counts. Repertoires were generated with immunoSEQ multiplex PCR, while TCRdb's copy carries only in-frame clones and drops some. The V and J calls and the clone size are those of that table, but D and trimming were determined from the DNA. Of some 170,000 clones listed, about nine tenths were seen once; the top ten hold roughly 4%.

The chain has TRBV24-1 and TRBJ2-5, with 9 bases that match TRBD2. The receptor was isolated from a woman aged 60-75 years who had recovered from COVID-19. The sequenced sample was peripheral blood. CDR3 region: CATSESERGVQETQYF. The DNA for the CDR3 is TGTGCCACCAGTGAGAGTGAGCGGGGGGTTCAAGAGACCCAGTACTTC.